Following are 21 T cell receptor beta chains from one sample sequenced in a study of T cells in Graves' hyperthyroidism and ophthalmopathy. TCR beta CDR3 regions were amplified from RNA transcripts. Researchers ran a first-round RT-PCR on the TCR CDR3 using the HTBI primer set. TCRdb independently ran MiXCR on the multiplex PCR reads; one entry per CDR3 protein. The sample includes around 540,000 distinct CDR3 sequences, 15% to 20% seen only once; the top ten take roughly 29%. Source material: blood. All receptors derive from a woman in her twenties or thirties with Graves' ophthalmopathy.

This clonotype was picked up many times. The CDR3 is CSARRENEQFF. CDR3 coding DNA: TGCAGTGCTAGGCGTGAGAATGAGCAGTTCTTC. This chain links TRBV20-1 with TRBJ2-1; D ambiguous. The CDR3 runs to 11 residues. V gave up 3 bases and J gave up 7 bases, with 7 bases separating them. Germline CDR1 DFQATT, CDR2 SNEGSKA (reference sequence).

In its sample, this clonotype was seen a few times. CDR3 bases: TGCAGTGCTAGGCCTAGCGGGAGGGAAGAGACCCAGTACTTC. Translated, it gives CSARPSGREETQYF. The chain links TRBV20-1 to TRBJ2-5; 12 bases map to TRBD2. Trimming at V came to 3 bases and at J to 3 bases, leaving 2 bases not matched to a gene. The CDR3 sequence is 14 residues long. In germline, CDR1 is DFQATT, CDR2 SNEGSKA (reference sequence).

In its sample, this clonotype was seen many times. The V gene is TRBV11-2, the J gene TRBJ2-3; D may be TRBD1 (5 bases). The germline gives CDR1 SGHAT, CDR2 FQNNGV. The CDR3 extends over 16 amino acids. V was trimmed by 5 bases and J by 0 bases, leaving 15 bases between them. This CDR3 reads CASSPRAGLSTDTQYF. The CDR3 DNA reads as TGTGCCAGCAGCCCCCGGGCAGGGCTTAGCACAGATACGCAGTATTTT.

This clonotype was counted a few times. V is TRBV28 and J is TRBJ2-2, with D possibly matching TRBD2 (6 bases). The V gene's germline CDR1 is MDHEN and CDR2 SYDVKM. V was cut by 7 bases and J by 6 bases, with 12 bases left in between. CDR3 size: 13 residues. The CDR3 here is CASTERVSGELFF. CDR3 bases: TGTGCCAGCACCGAGCGGGTTTCCGGGGAGCTGTTTTTT.

Concerning this clonotype itself: A much larger clonotype is one base distant, so this may be a read error. The chain joins TRBV14 to TRBJ2-3; D may be TRBD1 or TRBD2 (5 bases each). Germline lookup yields CDR1 SGHDN and CDR2 FVKESK. V lost 0 bases and J lost 2, with 18 bases in between. The CDR3 is made up of 18 amino acids. The CDR3 region has the DNA TGTGCCAGCAGCCAAGATTGGTGGGGGTCGACTGACACAGATACGCAGTATTTT. Translated: CASSQDWWGSTDTDTQYF.

The gene calls are TRBV12-3 or TRBV12-4 and TRBJ1-5; TRBD1 might be the D (5 bases). The CDR3 extends over 15 amino acids. V was trimmed by 4 bases and J by 0 bases, leaving 10 bases between them. The CDR3 loop reads CASSYRQLSNQPQHF. The CDR3 DNA is TGTGCCAGCAGTTATAGACAGCTTAGCAATCAGCCCCAGCATTTT.

The chain uses TRBV14 and TRBJ2-2, with D perhaps TRBD1 (5 bases). V lost 1 base to trimming and J lost 4 bases, with 10 bases between them. The CDR3 runs 15 residues. Per germline, CDR1 SGHDN and CDR2 FVKESK. The CDR3 DNA sequence: TGTGCCAGCAGCCAAGTGGCAGGGCCCACCGGGGAGCTGTTTTTT. It specifies CASSQVAGPTGELFF.

Of note for this clonotype: A much bigger clone sits one base away, suggesting this may be a read error. This sequence joins TRBV20-1 and TRBJ2-7; no reliable D call. The CDR3 is made up of 13 amino acids. From germline, CDR1 is DFQATT and CDR2 SNEGSKA (reference sequence). V was cut by 5 bases and J by 6 bases, with 17 bases left in between. CDR3 in DNA: TGCAGTGCTGAGAGGATGCGCTTCTCCGAGCAGTACTTC. Encoded protein: CSAERMRFSEQYF.

This clonotype was seen repeatedly, ten times or more. V usage is TRBV2 and J usage is TRBJ1-2; a possible D gene is TRBD1 (6 bases). The CDR3 spans 13 residues. Trimming took 7 bases from V and 0 from J, leaving 9 bases between them. CDR1 and CDR2 from the germline V gene are SNHLY and FYNNEI. The CDR3, as DNA: TGTGCCAGCATCCGGACAGCTAACTATGGCTACACCTTC. It translates to CASIRTANYGYTF.

The CDR3 sequence is CASSPASINYGYTF. CDR3 nucleotide sequence: TGTGCCAGCAGCCCTGCCAGCATTAACTATGGCTACACCTTC. This sequence joins TRBV9 and TRBJ1-2; unclear D gene. The CDR3 runs 14 residues. Per the germline V gene, CDR1 is SGDLS and CDR2 is YYNGEE. The ends were cut back, 4 bases at V and 1 base at J, with 11 bases in the middle.

This clonotype was observed a few times. This chain links TRBV4-2 with TRBJ1-6; no definite D call. Germline lookup yields CDR1 LGHNA and CDR2 YNFKEQ. The CDR3 length is 15 residues. The V and J ends lost 1 base and 7 bases respectively, with 11 bases between them. For the CDR3, the DNA is TGTGCCAGCAGCCAAGTATTATCCCCAAATTCACCCCTCCACTTT. Translation gives CASSQVLSPNSPLHF.

In DNA form, the CDR3 reads TGTGCCAGCAGCCAAGATACGGGGGTGGGGCGAAACATTCAGTACTTC. Protein product: CASSQDTGVGRNIQYF. The J gene is TRBJ2-4, the V gene TRBV14; a weak D match, TRBD2 (6 bases). This CDR3 is built from 16 residues. Trimming removed 0 bases from V and 6 bases from J, with 15 bases in between. Germline CDR1 is SGHDN and CDR2 is FVKESK.

This clonotype was observed a few times. J is TRBJ1-2 and V is TRBV7-6; TRBD1 matches at 7 bases. The germline V gene has CDR1 SGHVS and CDR2 FNYEAQ. The trim removed 1 base at V and 4 bases at J, leaving 6 bases unmatched. The CDR3 runs 15 residues. Here the CDR3 DNA reads TGTGCCAGCAGCTTAGAGGGGGCGCTTAGCTATGGCTACACCTTC. Translation gives CASSLEGALSYGYTF.

The chain joins TRBV6-1 to TRBJ1-1, with D uncertain. The V end was cut by 2 bases, the J end by 3 bases, with 7 bases between. The CDR3 is 13 amino acids. CDR1 and CDR2 from the germline V gene are MNHNS and SASEGT. The CDR3 DNA reads TGTGCCAGCAGTGAATTTTCACACACTGAAGCTTTCTTT. Translating gives CASSEFSHTEAFF.

The CDR3, as DNA: TGTGCCAGCAGCGCTTTTCAGGGGGGTAAAACTGAAGCTTTCTTT. It yields the protein CASSAFQGGKTEAFF. The genes are TRBV5-4 and TRBJ1-1; 7 bases match TRBD1. The germline CDR1 and CDR2 sequences are SGHNT and YYREEE (reference sequence). The CDR3 extends over 15 amino acids. Trimming at V came to 4 bases and at J to 5 bases, leaving 11 bases not matched to a gene.

The chain is built from TRBV7-9 and TRBJ2-2; D uncertain. The CDR3 has 19 residues. In germline, CDR1 is SEHNR, CDR2 FQNEAQ (reference sequence). V dropped 4 bases and J dropped 6 bases, with 27 bases sitting between them. The CDR3 nucleotides are TGTGCCAGCAGCTCTCTAATCTCTATTGACGGCAGAAGGTCCGGGGAGCTGTTTTTT. Translated, it gives CASSSLISIDGRRSGELFF. The full variable domain, its missing parts supplied by reference TRBV7-9 and TRBJ2-2, is DTGVSQNPRHKITKRGQNVTFRCDPISEHNRLYWYRQTLGQGPEFLTYFQNEAQLEKSRLLSDRFSAERPKGSFSTLEIQRTEQGDSAMYLCASSSLISIDGRRSGELFFGEGSRLTVL.

The chain recombines TRBV6-5 with TRBJ1-3; D perhaps matches TRBD1 (5 bases). Trimming pared 4 bases from V and 0 bases from J, leaving 13 bases between. This CDR3 spans 16 amino acids. CDR1 is MNHEY and CDR2 is SVGAGI in the germline V gene. This CDR3 is CASSSPRDGSGNTIYF. The CDR3 DNA is TGTGCCAGCAGTTCCCCCCGGGACGGCTCTGGAAACACCATATATTTT.

This clonotype has only a few counts. The CDR3 DNA follows: TGTGCCAGCACCGAAACCCTGTTTGCGCAGTATTTT. Its translation: CASTETLFAQYF. The chain is built from TRBV12-3 or TRBV12-4 and TRBJ2-3, with D hard to call. V lost 7 bases and J lost 10, with 15 bases in between. The CDR3 contains 12 residues.

CDR3: CASSLRGPPYEQYF. DNA of the CDR3: TGTGCCAGCAGCTTAAGGGGACCCCCCTACGAGCAGTACTTC. The gene calls are TRBV7-2 and TRBJ2-7; D is perhaps TRBD1 or TRBD2 (5 bases each). Germline loops: CDR1 SGHTA, CDR2 FQGNSA. The CDR3 is 14 residues long. Trimming took 2 bases from V and 2 from J, leaving 10 bases between them.

This clonotype was recorded a few times. The chain uses TRBV7-2 and TRBJ2-3, with D hard to call. Looked up from germline, CDR1 is SGHTA and CDR2 is FQGNSA. V was pared by 5 bases and J by 3 bases, with 9 bases between. The CDR3 sequence is 13 residues long. CDR3 amino acids: CASSPDMTDTQYF. The CDR3 region has the DNA TGTGCCAGCAGCCCCGACATGACAGATACGCAGTATTTT.

This clonotype was seen repeatedly, ten times or more. DNA for the CDR3: TGTGCCTGGACGGGACTAGCGGCCACGGATGAGCAGTTCTTC. It yields the protein CAWTGLAATDEQFF. The chain couples TRBV30 to TRBJ2-1; 11 bases line up with TRBD2. The germline gives CDR1 GTSNPN, CDR2 SVGIG (reference sequence). The V segment lost 4 bases and the J segment 8 bases; nucleotides outside the gene matches: 7. This CDR3 is built from 14 residues.